The 6 T cell receptor beta chains below come from one sample, sequenced in a study of blood T cell repertoires in COVID-19. The assay was immunoSEQ multiplex PCR, and TCRdb's table has in-frame clones only and misses some. This sample yields hundreds of thousands of clones, of which 90% are seen a single time; more than 0.85% belongs to the top ten. The sample taken for sequencing was peripheral blood. These receptors all come from a woman between 40 and 55 years old with COVID-19, enrolled during active disease.

The rearrangement uses TRBV20-1 and TRBJ1-1; D is possibly TRBD1 (5 bases). CDR1 is DFQATT and CDR2 is SNEGSKA in the germline V gene (reference sequence). The CDR3 has 11 residues. V shed 6 bases and J shed 3 bases, with 8 bases lying between them. CDR3 bases: TGCAGTGCCACGGGGGACACTGAAGCTTTCTTT. It encodes CSATGDTEAFF.

The V call is TRBV30, the J call TRBJ1-6, with TRBD1 matching 11 bases. The germline gives CDR1 GTSNPN, CDR2 SVGIG (reference sequence). The CDR3 totals 17 residues. Trimming at V came to 7 bases and at J to 0 bases, leaving 8 bases not matched to a gene. Here the CDR3 reads CASGQGAPSSYNSPLHF. CDR3 bases: TGTGCCTCCGGACAGGGGGCCCCGAGCTCCTATAATTCACCCCTCCACTTT.

The chain uses TRBV6-5 and TRBJ1-2, with 7 bases fitting TRBD1. V lost 2 bases and J lost 1; bases outside the gene matches: 4. Germline CDR1 and CDR2: MNHEY and SVGAGI. The CDR3 covers 15 residues. The CDR3 region has the DNA TGTGCCAGCAGTTACCGGGACAGCAGTAACTATGGCTACACCTTC. Its translation is CASSYRDSSNYGYTF.

The genes are TRBV7-2 and TRBJ2-3, with D perhaps matching TRBD2 (6 bases). V gave up 3 bases and J gave up 0 bases, with 19 bases separating them. Germline lookup yields CDR1 SGHTA and CDR2 FQGNSA. This CDR3 has 18 amino acids. CDR3 protein: CASSFFFGRRGSTDTQYF. The CDR3 bases are TGTGCCAGCAGCTTTTTCTTCGGTCGGAGGGGTAGCACAGATACGCAGTATTTT.

V usage is TRBV6-5 and J usage is TRBJ1-6; 10 bases align to TRBD1. Germline values: CDR1 MNHEY, CDR2 SVGAGI. The CDR3 is 14 residues long. V lost 6 bases to trimming and J lost 7 bases; unmatched junction nucleotides: 3. The CDR3 DNA reads TGTGCCAGCAGAGCGGGACAGGGGAATTCACCCCTCCACTTT. Its translation: CASRAGQGNSPLHF.

The V call is TRBV28, the J call TRBJ2-3, with D perhaps TRBD2 (6 bases). This CDR3 is built from 14 residues. V dropped 3 bases and J dropped 11 bases, with 18 bases sitting between them. Germline assignment: CDR1 MDHEN and CDR2 SYDVKM. This CDR3 reads CASSFGPSGVVQYF. DNA for the CDR3: TGTGCCAGCAGTTTCGGACCCTCGGGGGTTGTGCAGTATTTT.